The 30 T cell receptor beta chains listed next were all sequenced from one sample in a study of shared clonotypes between healthy human individuals. Assay: immunoSEQ multiplex PCR; the TCRdb copy retains only in-frame clones and omits some. The repertoire has 2,500,000 or so clones, around nine tenths of them found once; the top ten carry roughly 0.13%. The sample taken for sequencing was naive CD4+ T cells sorted from blood. Subset given: CD45RA+ positively selected. The source of these receptors is a man aged 18 to 35 in good health.

This chain connects TRBV2 to TRBJ1-1; no reliable D call. In germline, CDR1 is SNHLY, CDR2 FYNNEI. V was pared by 7 bases and J by 1 base, with 7 bases between. This CDR3 is 12 amino acids long. CDR3 loop: CASNDWNTEAFF. The CDR3 nucleotides read TGTGCCAGCAACGACTGGAACACTGAAGCTTTCTTT. The full variable domain, with the rest looked up from reference TRBV2 and TRBJ1-1, is EPEVTQTPSHQVTQMGQEVILRCVPISNHLYFYWYRQILGQKVEFLVSFYNNEISEKSEIFDDQFSVERPDGSNFTLKIRSTKLEDSAMYFCASNDWNTEAFFGQGTRLTVV.

Regarding this clone: Other DNA variants within this sample encode the same CDR3. The chain joins TRBV5-1 to TRBJ1-1; TRBD1 is a possible D gene (6 bases). Trimming took 2 bases from V and 0 from J, leaving 8 bases between them. Germline V gene lookup returns CDR1 SGHRS and CDR2 YFSETQ. This CDR3 has 14 residues. The CDR3, as DNA: TGCGCCAGCAGCTTAGGGGGTATGAACACTGAAGCTTTCTTT. It encodes CASSLGGMNTEAFF.

This clone was recorded a few times. This rearrangement joins TRBV19 to TRBJ2-7, with D tentatively TRBD1 (6 bases). The germline gives CDR1 LNHDA, CDR2 SQIVND (reference sequence). V lost 6 bases and J 6 bases, leaving 21 bases between the germline ends. The CDR3 loop spans 15 amino acids. The DNA of the CDR3 is TGTGCCAGTAGAGGTAGGACAAACAGGGTACCCGAGCAGTACTTC. It is translated as CASRGRTNRVPEQYF. Combining the CDR3 with reference TRBV19 and TRBJ2-7 gives the whole variable domain DGGITQSPKYLFRKEGQNVTLSCEQNLNHDAMYWYRQDPGQGLRLIYYSQIVNDFQKGDIAEGYSVSREKKESFPLTVTSAQKNPTAFYLCASRGRTNRVPEQYFGPGTRLTVT.

The chain has TRBV19 and TRBJ2-7, with 8 nucleotides matching TRBD1. Germline V gene lookup returns CDR1 LNHDA and CDR2 SQIVND (reference sequence). This CDR3 is 15 amino acids long. With V trimmed by 6 bases and J by 11 bases, 18 bases remained unmatched. CDR3 protein: CASSVPGTGNQLKYF. CDR3 nucleotide sequence: TGTGCCAGTAGCGTGCCCGGGACAGGAAACCAACTAAAGTACTTC. Looking up the rest from reference TRBV19 and TRBJ2-7 gives the full variable domain: DGGITQSPKYLFRKEGQNVTLSCEQNLNHDAMYWYRQDPGQGLRLIYYSQIVNDFQKGDIAEGYSVSREKKESFPLTVTSAQKNPTAFYLCASSVPGTGNQLKYFGPGTRLTVT.

Remarks on this clone: Other DNA sequences in this sample translate to the same CDR3. The rearrangement links TRBV9 to TRBJ1-1; D not resolved. The CDR3 spans 13 residues. V lost 0 bases to trimming and J lost 0 bases, with 3 bases between them. Per the germline V gene, CDR1 is SGDLS and CDR2 is YYNGEE. The CDR3 protein is CASSVELNTEAFF. The CDR3 DNA follows: TGTGCCAGCAGCGTAGAATTGAACACTGAAGCTTTCTTT.

In its sample, this clone was seen once. The genes are TRBV10-3 and TRBJ2-7, with no clear D. Germline assignment: CDR1 ENHRY and CDR2 SYGVKD. The CDR3 runs to 15 residues. Trimming pared 0 bases from V and 6 bases from J, leaving 15 bases between. The CDR3 nucleotides read TGTGCCATCAGTGAGTCGCAGGCTTTAGGGTTCGAGCAGTACTTC. Protein sequence: CAISESQALGFEQYF.

This chain joins TRBV29-1 and TRBJ2-5; tentatively, D is TRBD1 or TRBD2 (5 bases each). Germline CDR1 reads SQVTM; CDR2 reads ANQGSEA. The CDR3 spans 14 residues. Trimming took off 4 bases at V and 2 bases at J, with 14 bases between the two ends. The CDR3 nucleotides are TGCAGCGTTGGTGGGGGAATAAGGCAAGAGACCCAGTACTTC. Encoded protein: CSVGGGIRQETQYF.

The chain links TRBV29-1 to TRBJ2-2; D might be TRBD1 or TRBD2, each matching 6 bases. CDR3 length: 13 residues. CDR1 and CDR2 (germline): SQVTM, ANQGSEA. With 6 bases removed from V and 5 bases from J, the gap between germline ends came to 13 bases. In DNA form, the CDR3 reads TGCAGCGTCGGCGGAGGGGGGACCGGGGAGCTGTTTTTT. This gives the protein CSVGGGGTGELFF.

The CDR3 DNA reads as TGCGCCAGCAGCCCCCGGGCAGCGGGAGATACGCAGTATTTT. Protein: CASSPRAAGDTQYF. The V call is TRBV5-1, the J call TRBJ2-3; the D gene is possibly TRBD2 (6 bases). The V gene lost 4 bases and the J gene lost 5 bases, with 14 bases spanning the gap. Germline CDR1 SGHRS, CDR2 YFSETQ. The CDR3 runs to 14 residues.

The V and J genes are TRBV6-1 and TRBJ2-2; D gene uncertain. The V end lost 4 bases, the J end lost 2 bases, and 14 bases lay between the germline ends. CDR1 MNHNS and CDR2 SASEGT come from the germline V gene. The CDR3 contains 16 residues. CDR3 amino acids: CASSGTTAVNTGELFF. DNA for the CDR3: TGTGCCAGCAGTGGAACAACGGCAGTTAACACCGGGGAGCTGTTTTTT.

This chain links TRBV11-2 with TRBJ2-5, with D perhaps matching TRBD1 (7 bases). V lost 5 bases and J lost 4, with 14 bases in between. The CDR3 extends over 14 amino acids. Germline V CDR1 and CDR2: SGHAT, FQNNGV. CDR3 protein: CASSPPGGGETQYF. The CDR3 DNA reads TGTGCCAGCAGCCCTCCAGGGGGAGGAGAGACCCAGTACTTC.

This chain uses TRBV7-8 with TRBJ1-2; D unclear. CDR3 length equals 14 residues. V gave up 5 bases and J gave up 0 bases, with 10 bases separating them. The germline V gene has CDR1 SGHVS and CDR2 FQNEAQ. The CDR3 DNA follows: TGTGCCAGCAGCCTTCAAGCAGCTAACTATGGCTACACCTTC. Translating it yields CASSLQAANYGYTF.

This clone was seen once. The chain carries TRBV7-3 and TRBJ2-1; possibly TRBD2 for D (6 bases). Germline CDR1 is SGHTA and CDR2 is FQGTGA. Trimming shortened V by 0 bases and J by 8 bases, and 17 bases separated the two germline ends. This CDR3 has 16 amino acids. CDR3 sequence: CASSLTGGKGMHEQFF. The CDR3 nucleotides are TGTGCCAGCAGCTTAACGGGCGGGAAGGGTATGCATGAGCAGTTCTTC.

The rearrangement uses TRBV6-5 and TRBJ1-4; 9 bases agree with TRBD1. Germline V lookup: CDR1 MNHEY, CDR2 SVGAGI. This CDR3 contains 16 residues. Germline trimming cut 0 bases from V and 8 bases from J; bases unmatched to any gene: 7. The CDR3 DNA sequence: TGTGCCAGCAGTTACTCCTGGACAGGGGATACCGAAAAACTGTTTTTT. Residues: CASSYSWTGDTEKLFF.

The chain links TRBV5-1 to TRBJ1-1; D is unresolved. Germline values: CDR1 SGHRS, CDR2 YFSETQ. The CDR3 runs to 14 residues. The V and J ends lost 2 bases and 1 base respectively, with 9 bases between them. As DNA, the CDR3 is TGCGCCAGCAGCTTTTCAGTTGGGAACACTGAAGCTTTCTTT. It encodes CASSFSVGNTEAFF.

The chain couples TRBV5-1 to TRBJ1-2, with a weak D call TRBD1 (5 bases). The length of the CDR3 is 15 residues. Germline CDR1 reads SGHRS; CDR2 reads YFSETQ. V lost 0 bases, J lost 0 bases, and 9 bases lay in between. CDR3 coding DNA: TGCGCCAGCAGCTTGGGGGGCAGAGCTAACTATGGCTACACCTTC. Translating it yields CASSLGGRANYGYTF.

The rearrangement uses TRBV7-8 and TRBJ2-5; D is uncertain. CDR1 and CDR2 from the germline V gene are SGHVS and FQNEAQ. The CDR3 sequence is 14 residues long. Deletions cut 2 bases from V and 4 bases from J, with 11 bases between. The CDR3 nucleotides are TGTGCCAGCAGCTTACCAAGGGTAGGAGAGACCCAGTACTTC. As protein: CASSLPRVGETQYF.

V usage is TRBV11-2 and J usage is TRBJ2-2; D assignment may be TRBD1 or TRBD2 (5 bases each). Trimming cost V 1 base and J 0 bases, with 6 bases left between them. Germline lookup yields CDR1 SGHAT and CDR2 FQNNGV. This CDR3 has 15 residues. The CDR3 region is CASSLAGPNTGELFF. CDR3 coding DNA: TGTGCCAGCAGCTTAGCGGGGCCGAACACCGGGGAGCTGTTTTTT. Full variable domain (missing parts from reference TRBV11-2 and TRBJ2-2): EAGVAQSPRYKIIEKRQSVAFWCNPISGHATLYWYQQILGQGPKLLIQFQNNGVVDDSQLPKDRFSAERLKGVDSTLKIQPAKLEDSAVYLCASSLAGPNTGELFFGEGSRLTVL.

The genes are TRBV11-2 and TRBJ2-3; tentatively, D is TRBD2 (6 bases). Trimming removed 4 bases at V and 1 base at J, with 12 bases between. The V gene's germline CDR1 is SGHAT and CDR2 FQNNGV. The CDR3 runs 15 residues. This chain's CDR3 is CASSYKGTRTDTQYF. In DNA form, the CDR3 reads TGTGCCAGCAGCTATAAGGGGACTCGCACAGATACGCAGTATTTT.

The chain has TRBV7-2 and TRBJ2-1, with 10 positions matching TRBD2. Trimming took 5 bases from V and 10 from J; bases not matched to a gene: 2. The CDR3 spans 12 residues. The germline V gene encodes CDR1 SGHTA and CDR2 FQGNSA. The CDR3, as DNA: TGTGCCAGCAGCAAGGGACTAGCGGAGCAGTTCTTC. Protein sequence: CASSKGLAEQFF.

The chain is built from TRBV18 and TRBJ1-1; perhaps TRBD1 as D (5 bases). Germline CDR1 and CDR2: KGHSH and LQKENI. Trimming left V 3 bases short and J 1 base short, with 12 bases between. The CDR3 has 15 residues. The CDR3 region has the DNA TGTGCCAGCTCACCCGAGCCGACAGAGAACACTGAAGCTTTCTTT. It yields the protein CASSPEPTENTEAFF.

This chain joins TRBV4-1 and TRBJ2-2, with 7 bases that match TRBD1. The CDR3 has 17 residues. Germline assignment: CDR1 MGHRA and CDR2 YSYEKL. Losses at the gene ends were 0 bases for V and 6 bases for J; bases not matched to a gene: 10. DNA of the CDR3: TGCGCCAGCAGCCAAGATAGGCAGACAGGGTTCGCCGGGGAGCTGTTTTTT. Its translation is CASSQDRQTGFAGELFF.

This chain links TRBV7-9 with TRBJ1-4; the D gene is possibly TRBD1 (5 bases). V gave up 3 bases and J gave up 5 bases, with 10 bases separating them. The CDR3 covers 14 residues. Germline CDR1 SEHNR, CDR2 FQNEAQ (reference sequence). CDR3 amino acids: CASSLRQTNEKLFF. The DNA for the CDR3 is TGTGCCAGCAGCTTGAGACAGACGAATGAAAAACTGTTTTTT.

The chain carries TRBV9 and TRBJ2-3; 12 bases map to TRBD2. CDR1 and CDR2 from the germline V gene are SGDLS and YYNGEE. The trim removed 3 bases at V and 4 bases at J, leaving 9 bases unmatched. The CDR3 loop spans 17 amino acids. Here the CDR3 DNA reads TGTGCCAGCAGCGCCCTAGCGGGGGGGACATTGGCAGATACGCAGTATTTT. Its translation: CASSALAGGTLADTQYF.

The chain is built from TRBV5-8 and TRBJ2-2, with 7 nucleotides matching TRBD2. The ends lost 4 bases at V and 0 bases at J; junction bases unmatched: 6. Germline lookup yields CDR1 SGHTS and CDR2 YDEGEE. The CDR3 contains 16 residues. This CDR3 reads CASSRTGTTNTGELFF. The CDR3 nucleotides read TGTGCCAGCAGCCGAACCGGGACTACGAACACCGGGGAGCTGTTTTTT.

The chain combines TRBV29-1 with TRBJ2-7; D perhaps matches TRBD1 (5 bases). The germline V gene has CDR1 SQVTM and CDR2 ANQGSEA. The CDR3 consists of 13 residues. The V gene lost 3 bases and the J gene lost 7 bases, with 16 bases spanning the gap. The CDR3 spells CSVDSQGLGEQYF. In DNA, the CDR3 is TGCAGCGTTGATTCCCAGGGCCTCGGGGAGCAGTACTTC.

As to this clone: Other DNA sequences in this sample translate to the same CDR3. The rearrangement uses TRBV20-1 and TRBJ2-5, with a tentative D call TRBD1 (6 bases). In germline, CDR1 is DFQATT, CDR2 SNEGSKA (reference sequence). Trimming took off 3 bases at V and 5 bases at J, with 7 bases between the two ends. This CDR3 contains 11 residues. CDR3 bases: TGCAGTGCTAGGCAGGGGGAGACCCAGTACTTC. Translated: CSARQGETQYF.

The V gene is TRBV6-6, the J gene TRBJ1-6, with D tentatively TRBD1 (5 bases). The germline V gene encodes CDR1 MNHNY and CDR2 SVGAGI (reference sequence). The CDR3 has 14 amino acids. Trimming left V 8 bases short and J 7 bases short, with 15 bases between. The DNA for the CDR3 is TGTGCCAGCCAGTTACGGGGGGGGAATTCACCCCTCCACTTT. Translated: CASQLRGGNSPLHF.

The chain employs TRBV5-1 and TRBJ2-3, with TRBD2 matching 7 bases. V trimming: 3 bases; J trimming: 6 bases; junction bases outside the gene matches: 16. CDR3 size: 17 residues. CDR1 is SGHRS and CDR2 is YFSETQ in the germline V gene. CDR3: CASSSAPGGAGVDTQYF. CDR3 DNA sequence: TGCGCCAGCAGCTCAGCCCCTGGGGGTGCGGGGGTGGATACGCAGTATTTT.

The chain joins TRBV7-8 to TRBJ1-2; D is unresolved. Per the germline V gene, CDR1 is SGHVS and CDR2 is FQNEAQ. The CDR3 is made up of 13 amino acids. Trimming took 1 base from V and 6 from J, leaving 9 bases between them. The CDR3 region has the DNA TGTGCCAGCAGCTTAGGTAGAAGAAATGGCTACACCTTC. Its protein product is CASSLGRRNGYTF.